The clone carrying this TCR beta chain was picked up a small number of times. Its antigen is not known. Profiled with immunoSEQ multiplex PCR; TCRdb holds only in-frame clones, not every one. This table has 53,000 or so clones, approximately 84% appearing once. This sample is part of a study of T cell responses to AZD1222 COVID-19 vaccine. Study at large: Pooled in the analysis were second doses at about 4 or about 12 weeks. General study points: A reported finding is that nearly half of spike-specific TCRs target unmutated variant regions. Sampling captured repertoires only after the peak T cell response.

The starting material was peripheral blood, obtained on day 0 of AZD1222 vaccination. The sequence was obtained from an adult in good health.

CDR3 sequence reads: CASSEEDRGSNEQFF. The CDR3 coding sequence is TGTGCCAGCAGTGAAGAGGACAGGGGATCCAATGAGCAGTTCTTC. This chain uses TRBV25-1 with TRBJ2-1, with 9 bases lining up with TRBD1. The CDR3 is 15 amino acids. With V trimmed by 2 bases and J by 6 bases, 5 bases remained unmatched. CDR1 MGHDK and CDR2 SYGVNS come from the germline V gene.